This TCR beta chain was recorded in a study of cytomegalovirus exposure and HLA in healthy donors. Overall study: About 180 million T cells yielded around 120 million unique TCR beta sequences in earlier analysis. Study findings and constraints: Information on immune exposure was restricted to one variable (CMV serostatus). A few V segments could not be told apart, such as TRBV6-2 and TRBV6-3, and were left out.

60 Vbeta and 13 Jbeta primers were used in PCR. Sequencing used immunoSEQ multiplex PCR; TCRdb keeps in-frame clones, though not all of them. The data contain about 140,000 clones, 65% to 75% of them singletons. Germline V gene sequence: CDR1 MDHEN, CDR2 SYDVKM. Trimming at V came to 6 bases and at J to 0 bases, leaving 4 bases not matched to a gene. The CDR3 sequence is 15 residues long. In the case of this clone: Its antigen is currently unknown.

Sequencing was done on a sample of PBMCs. The TCR was taken from a man between 60 and 70 years old in good health and CMV-seronegative. This chain uses TRBV28 with TRBJ2-2, with 7 bases aligning to TRBD1. In DNA form, the CDR3 reads TGTGCCAGCAGCGGACAGGCTCCGAACACCGGGGAGCTGTTTTTT. Translation: CASSGQAPNTGELFF.